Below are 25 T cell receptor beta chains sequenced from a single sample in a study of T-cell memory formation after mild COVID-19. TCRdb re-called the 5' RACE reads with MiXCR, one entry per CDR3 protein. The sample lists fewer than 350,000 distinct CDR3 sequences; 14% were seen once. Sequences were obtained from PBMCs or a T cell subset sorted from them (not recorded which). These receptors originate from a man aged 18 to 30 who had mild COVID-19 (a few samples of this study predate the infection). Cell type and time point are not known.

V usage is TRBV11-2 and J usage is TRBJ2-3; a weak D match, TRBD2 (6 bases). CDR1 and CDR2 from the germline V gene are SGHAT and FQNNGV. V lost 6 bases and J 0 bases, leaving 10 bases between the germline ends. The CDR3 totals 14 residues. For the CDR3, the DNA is TGTGCCAGCAGGGGGGGAGCGAGCACAGATACGCAGTATTTT. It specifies CASRGGASTDTQYF.

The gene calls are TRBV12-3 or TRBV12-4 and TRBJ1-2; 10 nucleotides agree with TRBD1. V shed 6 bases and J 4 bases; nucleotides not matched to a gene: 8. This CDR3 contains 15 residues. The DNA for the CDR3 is TGTGCCAGCAGCCCTCGGGACAGGGGTTCCTATGGCTACACCTTC. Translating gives CASSPRDRGSYGYTF.

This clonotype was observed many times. The CDR3 nucleotides read TGTGCCAGCAGCTTGGGACAGTCCAATCAGCCCCAGCATTTT. It encodes CASSLGQSNQPQHF. The gene calls are TRBV7-9 and TRBJ1-5; 7 nucleotides agree with TRBD1. The CDR3 consists of 14 residues. Per the germline V gene, CDR1 is SEHNR and CDR2 is FQNEAQ (reference sequence). After removal of 3 bases from V and 3 bases from J, the junction contained 2 bases not matched to a gene.

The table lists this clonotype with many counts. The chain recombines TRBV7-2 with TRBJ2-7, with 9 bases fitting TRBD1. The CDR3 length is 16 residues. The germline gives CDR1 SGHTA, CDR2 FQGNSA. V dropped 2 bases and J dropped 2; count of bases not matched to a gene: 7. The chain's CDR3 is CASSLSGTGIPYEQYF. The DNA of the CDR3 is TGTGCCAGCAGCTTAAGTGGGACAGGGATCCCCTACGAGCAGTACTTC. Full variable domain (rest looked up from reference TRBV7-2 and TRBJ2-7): GAGVSQSPSNKVTEKGKDVELRCDPISGHTALYWYRQSLGQGLEFLIYFQGNSAPDKSGLPSDRFSAERTGGSVSTLTIQRTQQEDSAVYLCASSLSGTGIPYEQYFGPGTRLTVT.

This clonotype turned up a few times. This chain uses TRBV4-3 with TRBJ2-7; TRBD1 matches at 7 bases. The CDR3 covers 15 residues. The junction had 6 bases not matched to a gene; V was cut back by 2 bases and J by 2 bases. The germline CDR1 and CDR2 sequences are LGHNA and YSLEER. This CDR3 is CASSQRDSETYEQYF. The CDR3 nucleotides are TGCGCCAGCAGCCAAAGGGACAGCGAGACCTACGAGCAGTACTTC.

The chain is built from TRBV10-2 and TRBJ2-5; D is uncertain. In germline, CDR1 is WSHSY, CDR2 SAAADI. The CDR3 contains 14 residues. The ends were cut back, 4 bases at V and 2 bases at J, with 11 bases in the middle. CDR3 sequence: CASSGGSLQETQYF. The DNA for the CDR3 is TGCGCCAGCAGTGGAGGTAGCCTACAAGAGACCCAGTACTTC.

The CDR3 sequence is CASSPLGTPGDEKLFF. DNA of the CDR3: TGTGCCAGCTCACCTCTCGGGACCCCCGGGGATGAAAAACTGTTTTTT. The gene calls are TRBV18 and TRBJ1-4, with D perhaps matching TRBD1 (5 bases). The CDR3 length is 16 residues. The V end lost 3 bases, the J end lost 6 bases, and 17 bases lay between the germline ends. The germline CDR1 and CDR2 sequences are KGHSH and LQKENI.

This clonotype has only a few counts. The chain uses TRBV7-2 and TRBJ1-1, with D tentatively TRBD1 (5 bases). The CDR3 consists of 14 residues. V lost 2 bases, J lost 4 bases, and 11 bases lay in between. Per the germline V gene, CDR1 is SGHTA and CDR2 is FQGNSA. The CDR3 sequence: CASSLRGRSTEAFF. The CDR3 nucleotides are TGTGCCAGCAGCTTAAGGGGAAGGAGCACTGAAGCTTTCTTT.

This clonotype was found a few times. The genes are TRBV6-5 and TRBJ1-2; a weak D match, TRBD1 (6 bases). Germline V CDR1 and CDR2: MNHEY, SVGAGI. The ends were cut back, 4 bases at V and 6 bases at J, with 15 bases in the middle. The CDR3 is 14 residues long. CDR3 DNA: TGTGCCAGCAGTTTCCGAGGGGGACCCAATGGCTACACCTTC. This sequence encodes CASSFRGGPNGYTF.

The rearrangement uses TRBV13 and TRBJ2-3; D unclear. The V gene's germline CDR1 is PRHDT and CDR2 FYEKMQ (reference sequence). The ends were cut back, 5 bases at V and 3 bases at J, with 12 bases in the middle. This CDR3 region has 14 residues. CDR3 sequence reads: CASSRFTGTDTQYF. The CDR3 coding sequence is TGTGCCAGCAGCCGATTCACCGGGACAGATACGCAGTATTTT.

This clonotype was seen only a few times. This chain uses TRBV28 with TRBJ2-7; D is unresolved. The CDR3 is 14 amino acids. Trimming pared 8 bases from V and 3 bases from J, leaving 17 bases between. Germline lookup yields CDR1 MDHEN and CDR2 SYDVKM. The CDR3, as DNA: TGTGCCAGCGGTCCCCTCGGCGCGAACTACGAGCAGTACGTC. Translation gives CASGPLGANYEQYV.

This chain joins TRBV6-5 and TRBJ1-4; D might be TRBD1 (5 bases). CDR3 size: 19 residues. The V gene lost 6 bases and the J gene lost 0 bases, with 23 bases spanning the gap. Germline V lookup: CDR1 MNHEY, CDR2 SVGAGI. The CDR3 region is CASRPHQGRSSSTNEKLFF. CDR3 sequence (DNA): TGTGCCAGCAGACCCCACCAGGGACGGTCCTCCTCAACTAATGAAAAACTGTTTTTT.

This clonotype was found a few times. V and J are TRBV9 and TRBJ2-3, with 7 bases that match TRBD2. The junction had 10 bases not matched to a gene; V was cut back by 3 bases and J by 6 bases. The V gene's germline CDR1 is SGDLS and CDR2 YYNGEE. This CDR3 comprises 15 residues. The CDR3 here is CASSERGNRVDTQYF. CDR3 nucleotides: TGTGCCAGCAGCGAGCGGGGTAACCGCGTGGATACGCAGTATTTT.

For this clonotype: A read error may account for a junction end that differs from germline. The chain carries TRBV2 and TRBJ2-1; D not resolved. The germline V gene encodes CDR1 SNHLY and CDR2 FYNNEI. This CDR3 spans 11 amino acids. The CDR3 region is CASSEVGPPVF. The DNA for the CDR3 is TGTGCCAGCAGTGAAGTGGGTCCACCGGTCTTC.

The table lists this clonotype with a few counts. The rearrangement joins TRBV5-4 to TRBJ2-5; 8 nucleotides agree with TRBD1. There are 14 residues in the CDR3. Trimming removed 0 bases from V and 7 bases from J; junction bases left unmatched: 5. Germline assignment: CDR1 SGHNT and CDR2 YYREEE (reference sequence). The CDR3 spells CASSLGTGSGTQYF. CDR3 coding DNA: TGTGCCAGCAGCTTGGGGACAGGGAGTGGGACCCAGTACTTC.

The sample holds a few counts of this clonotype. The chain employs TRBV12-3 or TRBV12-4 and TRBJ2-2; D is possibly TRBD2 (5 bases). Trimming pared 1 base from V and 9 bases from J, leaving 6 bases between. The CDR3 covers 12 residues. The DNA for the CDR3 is TGTGCCAGCAGTTTAGGGAGGTGGGAGCTGTTTTTT. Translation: CASSLGRWELFF.

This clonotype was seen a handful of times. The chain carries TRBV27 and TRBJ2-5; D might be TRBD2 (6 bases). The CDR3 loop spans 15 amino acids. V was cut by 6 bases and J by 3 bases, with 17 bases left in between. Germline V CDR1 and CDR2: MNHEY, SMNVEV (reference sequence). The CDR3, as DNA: TGTGCCAGCAGCGTCCTGACTAGTCCCAAAGAGACCCAGTACTTC. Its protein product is CASSVLTSPKETQYF.

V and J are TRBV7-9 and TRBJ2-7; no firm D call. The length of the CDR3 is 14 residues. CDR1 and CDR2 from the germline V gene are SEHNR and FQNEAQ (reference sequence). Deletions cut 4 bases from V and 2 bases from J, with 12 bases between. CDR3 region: CASSSEVDPYEQYV. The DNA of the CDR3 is TGTGCCAGCAGCTCAGAGGTGGACCCCTACGAGCAGTACGTC.

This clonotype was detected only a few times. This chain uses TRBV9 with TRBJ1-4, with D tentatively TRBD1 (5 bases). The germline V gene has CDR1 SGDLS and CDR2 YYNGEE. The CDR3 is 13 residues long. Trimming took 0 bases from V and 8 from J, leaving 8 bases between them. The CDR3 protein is CASSVGRGEKLFF. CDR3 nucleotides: TGTGCCAGCAGCGTAGGCCGGGGGGAAAAACTGTTTTTT.

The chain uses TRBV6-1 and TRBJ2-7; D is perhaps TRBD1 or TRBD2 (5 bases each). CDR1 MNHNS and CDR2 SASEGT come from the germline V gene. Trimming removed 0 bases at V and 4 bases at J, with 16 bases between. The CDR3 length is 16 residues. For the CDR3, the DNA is TGTGCCAGCAGTGAAGCGAGGGGCCAGATGGGGTACGAGCAGTACTTC. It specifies CASSEARGQMGYEQYF.

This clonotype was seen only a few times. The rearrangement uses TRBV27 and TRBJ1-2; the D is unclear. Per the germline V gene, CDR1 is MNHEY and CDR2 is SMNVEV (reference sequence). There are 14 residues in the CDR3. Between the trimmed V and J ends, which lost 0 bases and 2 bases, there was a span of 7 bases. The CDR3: CASSLSRENYGYTF. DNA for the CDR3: TGTGCCAGCAGTTTATCCCGGGAGAACTATGGCTACACCTTC.

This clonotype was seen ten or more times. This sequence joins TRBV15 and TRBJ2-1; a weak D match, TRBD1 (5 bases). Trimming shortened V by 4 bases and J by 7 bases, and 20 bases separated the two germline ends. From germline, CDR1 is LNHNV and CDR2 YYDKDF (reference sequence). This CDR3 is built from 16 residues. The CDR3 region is CATSTGWGLTGNEQFF. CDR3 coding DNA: TGTGCCACCAGCACAGGGTGGGGATTAACTGGGAATGAGCAGTTCTTC.

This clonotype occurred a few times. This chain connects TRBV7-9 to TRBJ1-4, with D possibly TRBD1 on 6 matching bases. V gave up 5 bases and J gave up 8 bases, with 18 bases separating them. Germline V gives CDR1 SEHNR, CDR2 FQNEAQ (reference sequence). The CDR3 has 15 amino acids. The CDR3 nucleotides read TGTGCCAGCAGCCGGGGGCAGGGGCCTCGGGAAAAACTGTTTTTT. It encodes CASSRGQGPREKLFF.

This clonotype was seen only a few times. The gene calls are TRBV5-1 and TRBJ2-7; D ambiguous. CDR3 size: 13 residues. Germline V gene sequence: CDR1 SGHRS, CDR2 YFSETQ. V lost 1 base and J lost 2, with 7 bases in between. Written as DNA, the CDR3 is TGCGCCAGCAGCTTGCTTGAGACCTACGAGCAGTACTTC. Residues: CASSLLETYEQYF.

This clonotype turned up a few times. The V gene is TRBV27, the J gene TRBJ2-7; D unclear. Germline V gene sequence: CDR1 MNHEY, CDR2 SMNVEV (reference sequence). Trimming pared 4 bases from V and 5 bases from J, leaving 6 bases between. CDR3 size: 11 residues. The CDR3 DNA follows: TGTGCCAGCAGTTCCCCGCACGAGCAGTACTTC. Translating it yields CASSSPHEQYF.